Below, 6 T cell receptor beta chains from the same sample are listed, as sequenced in a study of identical twins. From the 5' RACE reads, TCRdb called clonotypes with MiXCR, one entry per CDR3 protein. The sample consists of 700,000 to 950,000 distinct CDR3 sequences, approximately 13% of them appearing once. These records were also assigned to another study, of yellow fever vaccine responses in identical twins.

The source material was PBMCs. The source is a young woman in good health.

The rearrangement joins TRBV12-3 or TRBV12-4 to TRBJ2-2, with 7 positions matching TRBD1. The CDR3 consists of 13 residues. V was clipped by 3 bases and J by 6 bases; unmatched bases: 1. The CDR3 region is CASSLGQSGELFF. CDR3 DNA: TGTGCCAGCAGTTTGGGACAGTCCGGGGAGCTGTTTTTT.

The rearrangement joins TRBV20-1 to TRBJ1-2, with 8 positions matching TRBD1. The length of the CDR3 is 15 residues. V dropped 7 bases and J dropped 6; count of bases not matched to a gene: 16. Germline V CDR1 and CDR2: DFQATT, SNEGSKA (reference sequence). CDR3 protein: CSGTGQDPYSHGYTF. The CDR3 nucleotides read TGCAGTGGCACGGGACAGGATCCCTATTCGCATGGCTACACCTTC.

This clonotype was recorded a few times. CDR3 loop: CASSRSGSGDGELFF. The CDR3 DNA reads TGCGCCAGCAGCCGTAGCGGGAGCGGGGACGGGGAGCTGTTTTTT. The chain recombines TRBV4-1 with TRBJ2-2; 9 bases align to TRBD2. V shed 4 bases, J shed 7 bases, and the junction held 7 bases outside the gene matches. CDR3 size: 15 residues. Germline lookup yields CDR1 MGHRA and CDR2 YSYEKL.

The table lists this clonotype with a few counts. This chain connects TRBV5-5 to TRBJ2-7, with D tentatively TRBD2 (5 bases). The CDR3 consists of 14 residues. V shed 4 bases and J shed 2 bases, with 13 bases lying between them. Germline loops: CDR1 SGHKS, CDR2 YYEKEE (reference sequence). The CDR3 region has the DNA TGTGCCAGCAGCCCAAGCGAGGGTCCCTACGAGCAGTACTTC. It codes for CASSPSEGPYEQYF.

V usage is TRBV14 and J usage is TRBJ2-7; a weak D match, TRBD2 (5 bases). Germline assignment: CDR1 SGHDN and CDR2 FVKESK. Trimming cost V 4 bases and J 10 bases, with 23 bases left between them. This CDR3 has 15 residues. CDR3 region: CASSPLEIQWGVQYF. The DNA for the CDR3 is TGTGCCAGCAGCCCCCTCGAAATACAATGGGGAGTACAGTACTTC.

This clonotype was counted a few times. This CDR3 is CSARWPSSSGANVLTF. Here the CDR3 DNA reads TGCAGTGCTAGGTGGCCTTCCAGCTCTGGGGCCAACGTCCTGACTTTC. This rearrangement joins TRBV20-1 to TRBJ2-6; D remains unclear. CDR1 DFQATT and CDR2 SNEGSKA come from the germline V gene (reference sequence). This CDR3 is built from 16 residues. V lost 3 bases to trimming and J lost 0 bases, with 12 bases between them.